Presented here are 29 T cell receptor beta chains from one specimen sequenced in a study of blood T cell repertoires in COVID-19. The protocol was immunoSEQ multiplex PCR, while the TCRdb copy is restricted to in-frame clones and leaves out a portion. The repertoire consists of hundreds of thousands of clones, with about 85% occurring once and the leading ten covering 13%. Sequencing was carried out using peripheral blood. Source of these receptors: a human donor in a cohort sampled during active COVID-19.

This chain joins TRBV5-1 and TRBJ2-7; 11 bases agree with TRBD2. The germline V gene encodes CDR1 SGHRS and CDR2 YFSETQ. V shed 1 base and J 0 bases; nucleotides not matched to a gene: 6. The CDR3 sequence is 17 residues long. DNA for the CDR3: TGCGCCAGCAGCTTGACTAGCGGGAGCTTAACCTCCTACGAGCAGTACTTC. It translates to CASSLTSGSLTSYEQYF. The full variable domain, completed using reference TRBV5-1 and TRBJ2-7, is KAGVTQTPRYLIKTRGQQVTLSCSPISGHRSVSWYQQTPGQGLQFLFEYFSETQRNKGNFPGRFSGRQFSNSRSEMNVSTLELGDSALYLCASSLTSGSLTSYEQYFGPGTRLTVT.

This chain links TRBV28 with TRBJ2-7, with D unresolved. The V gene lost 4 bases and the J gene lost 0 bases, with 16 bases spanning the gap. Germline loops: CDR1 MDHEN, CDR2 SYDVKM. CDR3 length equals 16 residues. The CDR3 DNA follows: TGTGCCAGCAGTTCCTCTAGTGCGGAGTACTCCTACGAGCAGTACTTC. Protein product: CASSSSSAEYSYEQYF.

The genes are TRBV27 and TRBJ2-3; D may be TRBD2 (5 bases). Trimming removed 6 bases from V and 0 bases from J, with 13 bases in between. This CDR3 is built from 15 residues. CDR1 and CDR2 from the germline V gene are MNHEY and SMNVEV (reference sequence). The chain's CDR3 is CASSSRGSSTDTQYF. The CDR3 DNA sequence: TGTGCCAGCAGCTCCCGAGGGTCTAGCACAGATACGCAGTATTTT.

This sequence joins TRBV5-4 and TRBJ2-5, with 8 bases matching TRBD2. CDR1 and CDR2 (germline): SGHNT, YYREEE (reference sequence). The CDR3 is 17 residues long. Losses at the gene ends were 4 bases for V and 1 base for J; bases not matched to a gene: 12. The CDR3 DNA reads TGTGCCAGCAGCCGACCGCAGGGCGGGAGGCCCCAAGAGACCCAGTACTTC. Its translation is CASSRPQGGRPQETQYF.

CDR3 region: CATGSTTGNYGYTF. The CDR3 nucleotides read TGTGCCACCGGGAGCACAACGGGAAACTATGGCTACACCTTC. The chain uses TRBV24-1 and TRBJ1-2; D ambiguous. Looked up from germline, CDR1 is KGHDR and CDR2 is SFDVKD. The CDR3 runs 14 residues. V was shortened by 9 bases and J by 2 bases, with 15 bases between the two germline ends.

The CDR3 sequence is CASSPAQHTEAFF. Here the CDR3 DNA reads TGTGCCAGCTCACCGGCACAGCACACTGAAGCTTTCTTT. The chain recombines TRBV18 with TRBJ1-1, with D hard to call. Trimming took 3 bases from V and 3 from J, leaving 8 bases between them. Germline values: CDR1 KGHSH, CDR2 LQKENI. This CDR3 contains 13 residues.

In DNA, the CDR3 is TGCGCCAGCAGGCCAGCCGGGACAGGTCAATACGAGCAGTACTTC. It yields the protein CASRPAGTGQYEQYF. This chain joins TRBV5-1 and TRBJ2-7; 8 bases fit TRBD1. Per germline, CDR1 SGHRS and CDR2 YFSETQ. This CDR3 region has 15 residues. V lost 5 bases to trimming and J lost 4 bases; unmatched junction nucleotides: 11.

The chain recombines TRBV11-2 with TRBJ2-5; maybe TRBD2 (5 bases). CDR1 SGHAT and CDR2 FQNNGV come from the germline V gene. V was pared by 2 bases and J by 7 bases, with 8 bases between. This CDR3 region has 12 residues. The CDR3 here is CASSLPAGTQYF. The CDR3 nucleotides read TGTGCCAGCAGCTTACCTGCGGGGACCCAGTACTTC.

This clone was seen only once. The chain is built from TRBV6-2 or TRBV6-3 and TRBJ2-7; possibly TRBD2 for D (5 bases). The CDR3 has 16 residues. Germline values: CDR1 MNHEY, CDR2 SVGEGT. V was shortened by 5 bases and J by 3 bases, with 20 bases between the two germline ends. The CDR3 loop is CASSRWPLASLYEQYF. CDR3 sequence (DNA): TGTGCCAGCAGTCGATGGCCCTTAGCGAGTCTCTACGAGCAGTACTTC.

The CDR3 DNA reads TGCGCCAGCAGCCCGGCACAGGGTATAGAGCTGTTTTTT. Translating it yields CASSPAQGIELFF. The chain employs TRBV5-1 and TRBJ2-2; D possibly corresponds to TRBD1 (6 bases). The CDR3 runs 13 residues. Trimming cost V 4 bases and J 11 bases, with 15 bases left between them. Germline CDR1 reads SGHRS; CDR2 reads YFSETQ.

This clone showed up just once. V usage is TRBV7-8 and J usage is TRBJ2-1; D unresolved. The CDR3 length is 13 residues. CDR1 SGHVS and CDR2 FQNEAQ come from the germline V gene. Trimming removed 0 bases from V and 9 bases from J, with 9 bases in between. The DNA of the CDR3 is TGTGCCAGCAGCTTAGCCCTAGGATTTGAGCAGTTCTTC. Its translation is CASSLALGFEQFF.

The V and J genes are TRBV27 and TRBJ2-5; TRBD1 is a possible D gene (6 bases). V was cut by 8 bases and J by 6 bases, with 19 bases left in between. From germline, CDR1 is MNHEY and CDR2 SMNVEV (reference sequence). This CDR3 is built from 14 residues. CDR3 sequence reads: CASPKTGLSKTQYF. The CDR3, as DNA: TGTGCCAGCCCTAAGACAGGTCTCTCGAAGACCCAGTACTTC.

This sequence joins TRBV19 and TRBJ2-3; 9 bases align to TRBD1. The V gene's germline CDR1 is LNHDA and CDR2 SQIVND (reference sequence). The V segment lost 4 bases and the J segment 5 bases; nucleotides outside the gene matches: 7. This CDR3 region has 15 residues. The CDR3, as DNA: TGTGCCAGTAGTACTACAGGGGGCTCGCGAGATACGCAGTATTTT. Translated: CASSTTGGSRDTQYF.

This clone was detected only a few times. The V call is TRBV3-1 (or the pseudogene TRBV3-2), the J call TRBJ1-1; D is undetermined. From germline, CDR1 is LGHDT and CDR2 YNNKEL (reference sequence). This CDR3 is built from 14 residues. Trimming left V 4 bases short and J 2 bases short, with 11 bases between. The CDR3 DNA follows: TGTGCCAGCAGCCGTGGTGGGCAAAACACTGAAGCTTTCTTT. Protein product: CASSRGGQNTEAFF.

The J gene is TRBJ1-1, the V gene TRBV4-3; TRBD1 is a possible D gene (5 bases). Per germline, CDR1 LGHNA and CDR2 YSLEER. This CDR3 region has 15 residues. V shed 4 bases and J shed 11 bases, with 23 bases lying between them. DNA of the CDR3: TGCGCCAGCAGCCTGACCATTGACAGCAACATTGGGGCTTTCTTT. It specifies CASSLTIDSNIGAFF.

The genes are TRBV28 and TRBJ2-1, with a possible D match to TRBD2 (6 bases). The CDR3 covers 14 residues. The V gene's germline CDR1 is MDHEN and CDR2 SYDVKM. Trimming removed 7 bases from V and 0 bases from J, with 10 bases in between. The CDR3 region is CASIRAGSYNEQFF. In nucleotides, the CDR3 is TGTGCCAGCATCCGAGCGGGCTCCTACAATGAGCAGTTCTTC.

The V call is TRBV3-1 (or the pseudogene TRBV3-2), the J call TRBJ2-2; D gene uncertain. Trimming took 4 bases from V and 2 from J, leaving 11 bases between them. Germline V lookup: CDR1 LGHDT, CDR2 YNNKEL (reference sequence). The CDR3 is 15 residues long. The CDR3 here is CASSPSSSNTGELFF. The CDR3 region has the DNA TGTGCCAGCAGCCCGAGCTCCTCTAACACCGGGGAGCTGTTTTTT.

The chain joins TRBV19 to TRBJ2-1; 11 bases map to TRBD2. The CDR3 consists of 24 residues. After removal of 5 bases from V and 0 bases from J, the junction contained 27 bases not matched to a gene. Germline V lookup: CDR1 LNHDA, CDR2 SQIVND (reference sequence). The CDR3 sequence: CASSQSGPTKFGLAGGYSYNEQFF. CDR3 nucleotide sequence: TGTGCCAGTAGTCAATCGGGCCCCACTAAATTCGGGCTAGCGGGAGGATACTCCTACAATGAGCAGTTCTTC.

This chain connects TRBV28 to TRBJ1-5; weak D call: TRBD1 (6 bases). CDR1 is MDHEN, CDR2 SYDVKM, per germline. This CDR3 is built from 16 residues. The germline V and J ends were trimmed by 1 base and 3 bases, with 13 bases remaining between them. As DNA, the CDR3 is TGTGCCAGCAGTTTATACGGCAGGGGCTCCAATCAGCCCCAGCATTTT. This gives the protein CASSLYGRGSNQPQHF.

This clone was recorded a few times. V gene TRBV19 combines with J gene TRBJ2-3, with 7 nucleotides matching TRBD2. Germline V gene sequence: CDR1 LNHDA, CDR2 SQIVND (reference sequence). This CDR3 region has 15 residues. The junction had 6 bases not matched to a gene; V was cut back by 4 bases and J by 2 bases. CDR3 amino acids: CASSRLAENTDTQYF. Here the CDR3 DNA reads TGTGCCAGTAGTAGGCTAGCGGAGAACACAGATACGCAGTATTTT.

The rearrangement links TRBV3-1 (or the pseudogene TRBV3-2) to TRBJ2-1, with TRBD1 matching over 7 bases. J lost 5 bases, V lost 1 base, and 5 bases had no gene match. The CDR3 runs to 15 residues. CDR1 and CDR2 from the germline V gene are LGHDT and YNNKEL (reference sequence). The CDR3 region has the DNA TGTGCCAGCAGCCAAGCCGGGACAGAAAACAATGAGCAGTTCTTC. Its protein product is CASSQAGTENNEQFF.

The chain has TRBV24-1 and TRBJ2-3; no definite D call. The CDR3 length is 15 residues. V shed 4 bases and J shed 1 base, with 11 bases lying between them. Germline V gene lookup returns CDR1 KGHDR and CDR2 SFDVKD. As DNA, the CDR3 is TGTGCCACCAGTGAACCAGGAAGAGGCACAGATACGCAGTATTTT. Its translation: CATSEPGRGTDTQYF.

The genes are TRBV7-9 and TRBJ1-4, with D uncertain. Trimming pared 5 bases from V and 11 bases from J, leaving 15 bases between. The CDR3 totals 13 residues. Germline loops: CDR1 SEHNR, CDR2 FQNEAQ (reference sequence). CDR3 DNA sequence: TGTGCCAGCAGCATCCGAGGCGCGAGTAAACTGTTTTTT. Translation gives CASSIRGASKLFF.

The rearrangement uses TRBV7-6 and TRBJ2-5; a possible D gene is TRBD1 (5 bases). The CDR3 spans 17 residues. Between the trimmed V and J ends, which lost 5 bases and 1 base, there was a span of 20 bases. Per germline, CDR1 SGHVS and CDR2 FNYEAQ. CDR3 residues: CASSPLQGNPGQETQYF. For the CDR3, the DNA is TGTGCCAGCAGCCCGCTCCAGGGAAACCCGGGCCAAGAGACCCAGTACTTC. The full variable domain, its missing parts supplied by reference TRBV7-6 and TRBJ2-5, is GAGVSQSPRYKVTKRGQDVALRCDPISGHVSLYWYRQALGQGPEFLTYFNYEAQQDKSGLPNDRFSAERPEGSISTLTIQRTEQRDSAMYRCASSPLQGNPGQETQYFGPGTRLLVL.

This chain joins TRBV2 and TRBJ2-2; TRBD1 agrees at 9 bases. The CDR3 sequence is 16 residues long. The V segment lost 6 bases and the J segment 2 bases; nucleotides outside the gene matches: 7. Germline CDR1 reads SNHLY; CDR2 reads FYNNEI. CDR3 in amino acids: CASSFTGGLNTGELFF. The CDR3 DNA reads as TGTGCCAGCAGCTTTACAGGGGGCCTCAACACCGGGGAGCTGTTTTTT. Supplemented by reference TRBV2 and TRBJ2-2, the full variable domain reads EPEVTQTPSHQVTQMGQEVILRCVPISNHLYFYWYRQILGQKVEFLVSFYNNEISEKSEIFDDQFSVERPDGSNFTLKIRSTKLEDSAMYFCASSFTGGLNTGELFFGEGSRLTVL.

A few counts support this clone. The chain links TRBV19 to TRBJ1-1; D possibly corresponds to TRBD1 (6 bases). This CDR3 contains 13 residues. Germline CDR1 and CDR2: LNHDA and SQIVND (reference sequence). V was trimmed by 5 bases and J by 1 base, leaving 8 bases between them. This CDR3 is CASSVRGNTEAFF. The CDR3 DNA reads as TGTGCCAGTAGTGTCAGGGGGAACACTGAAGCTTTCTTT.

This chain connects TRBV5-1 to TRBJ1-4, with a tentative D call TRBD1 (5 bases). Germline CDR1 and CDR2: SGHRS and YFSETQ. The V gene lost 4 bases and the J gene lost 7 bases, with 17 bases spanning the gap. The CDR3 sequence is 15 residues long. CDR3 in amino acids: CASSPGGRVFEKLFF. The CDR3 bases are TGCGCCAGCAGCCCGGGAGGCAGGGTCTTTGAAAAACTGTTTTTT.

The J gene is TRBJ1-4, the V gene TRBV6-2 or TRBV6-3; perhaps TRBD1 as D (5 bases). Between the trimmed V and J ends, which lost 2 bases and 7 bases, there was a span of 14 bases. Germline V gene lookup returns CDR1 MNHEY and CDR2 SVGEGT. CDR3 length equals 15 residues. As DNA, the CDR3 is TGTGCCAGCAGTTACGGCGGGGGATGGAGTGAAAAACTGTTTTTT. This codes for CASSYGGGWSEKLFF.

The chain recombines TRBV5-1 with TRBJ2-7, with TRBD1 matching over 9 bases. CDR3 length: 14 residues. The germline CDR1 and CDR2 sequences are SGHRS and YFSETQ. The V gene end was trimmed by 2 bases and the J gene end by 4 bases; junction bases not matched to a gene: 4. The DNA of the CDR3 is TGCGCCAGCAGCTTATCGGGACAGGGTTACGAGCAGTACTTC. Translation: CASSLSGQGYEQYF. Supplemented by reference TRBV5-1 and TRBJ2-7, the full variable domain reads KAGVTQTPRYLIKTRGQQVTLSCSPISGHRSVSWYQQTPGQGLQFLFEYFSETQRNKGNFPGRFSGRQFSNSRSEMNVSTLELGDSALYLCASSLSGQGYEQYFGPGTRLTVT.